This TCR beta chain was sequenced in a study of blood T cells in healthy people across ages. Concerning this clonotype: Its antigen is currently unknown.

This CDR3 has 20 amino acids. The germline V gene encodes CDR1 LGHNA and CDR2 YNFKEQ. J gave up 2 bases and V 0 bases, and 9 bases lay outside the gene matches. Through a sample-barcoded 5' primer and a J-beta primer mix, a second PCR was run for roughly 7 to 12 cycles. The template-switch adaptor was a 5' adaptor with 12 random nucleotides. It tagged each cDNA molecule. From each sample, at least 2.5 million paired-end reads containing CDR3 were obtained. TCRdb processed the 5' RACE reads anew with MiXCR; each CDR3 protein has one entry. The sample contains about 780,000 distinct CDR3 sequences, about 42% of which appear only once. Whole-study findings and limits: There was no known CMV status for donors, so expanded clonotype changes were possibly confounded. The authors considered diversity estimates from one million T cells to be underestimates.

The source material was blood. The origin of this receptor is a man older than 75 in good health. The chain has TRBV4-2 and TRBJ2-5; 16 bases map to TRBD2. The CDR3 protein is CASSQDFGTSGRAGQETQYF. For the CDR3, the DNA is TGTGCCAGCAGCCAAGATTTTGGGACTAGCGGGAGGGCCGGGCAAGAGACCCAGTACTTC.